Listed here is a single T cell receptor (beta chain). No antigen is known for it. This sample stems from a study of blood T cells in healthy people across ages. Whole-study results and caveats: Diversity of TCR beta per million T cells declined in a roughly linear way with age. Diversity was estimated from one million T cells, and these estimates were considered underestimates.

The length of the CDR3 is 11 residues. Germline V CDR1 and CDR2: SGHTA, FQGNSA. Trimming took off 5 bases at V and 15 bases at J, with 14 bases between the two ends. Investigators took approximately 10 milliliters of peripheral blood from every donor. Primers used in a second PCR of roughly 7 to 12 cycles were a sample-barcoded 5' primer and a J-beta primer mix. Via MiXCR, TCRdb re-called the 5' RACE reads, giving one row per CDR3 protein. The sample records 700,000 to 850,000 distinct CDR3 sequences, 35% to 40% being singletons. The gene calls are TRBV7-2 and TRBJ2-1, with D possibly being TRBD2 (5 bases). The sequence was obtained from a man between 18 and 35 years old in good health. Sequenced input: blood. The CDR3 region has the DNA TGTGCCAGCAGCCCTCGGGGTGTAGGGTTCTTC. Encoded protein: CASSPRGVGFF.